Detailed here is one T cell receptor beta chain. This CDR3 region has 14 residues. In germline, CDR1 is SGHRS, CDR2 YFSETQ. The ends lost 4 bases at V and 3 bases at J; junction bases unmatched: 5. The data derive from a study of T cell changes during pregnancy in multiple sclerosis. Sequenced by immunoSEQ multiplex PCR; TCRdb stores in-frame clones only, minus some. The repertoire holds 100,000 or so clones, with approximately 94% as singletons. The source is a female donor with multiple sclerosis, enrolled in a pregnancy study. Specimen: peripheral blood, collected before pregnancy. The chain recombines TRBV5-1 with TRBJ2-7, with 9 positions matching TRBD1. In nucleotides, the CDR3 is TGCGCCAGCAGCCCCGGGACAGGGTACTACGAGCAGTACTTC. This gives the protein CASSPGTGYYEQYF.